Listed below are T cell receptor beta chains from one sample, sequenced in a study of CD8 T cells in ankylosing spondylitis. TCRdb called the 5' RACE reads again in MiXCR, with one record for every CDR3 protein. The data contain 300,000 to 400,000 distinct CDR3 sequences, 20% to 25% of them singletons. The sequencing input was blood, either unsorted or a sorted T cell fraction (not recorded which). These receptors came from a male donor with ankylosing spondylitis or in good health (not recorded which). Both conserved end residues are part of each CDR3. Each record gives: J gene, D gene, V gene, clone size, CDR3 DNA, CDR3 protein. The D gene is left open where the match is weak. Part of the rows lack a size; the others show once, few, many or a class for expanded clones.

j_gene: TRBJ2-3
d_gene: NA
v_gene: TRBV30
abundance: NA
CDR3nt: TGTGCCTGCGAGCTAGATACGCAGTATTTT
CDR3aa: CACELDTQYF

j_gene: TRBJ2-7
d_gene: NA
v_gene: TRBV4-1
abundance: NA
CDR3nt: TGCGCCAGCAGCCAACGGGTTGACGAGCAGTACTTC
CDR3aa: CASSQRVDEQYF

j_gene: TRBJ2-7
d_gene: TRBD1
v_gene: TRBV27
abundance: NA
CDR3nt: TGTGCCAGCAGTTCCGGACAGGGGAACGAGCAGTACTTC
CDR3aa: CASSSGQGNEQYF

j_gene: TRBJ2-5
d_gene: NA
v_gene: TRBV20-1
abundance: NA
CDR3nt: TGCAGTGCTAGATCTTACTTGGCCGACTTGTACCAAGAGACCCAGTACTTC
CDR3aa: CSARSYLADLYQETQYF

j_gene: TRBJ2-2
d_gene: NA
v_gene: TRBV9
abundance: few
CDR3nt: TGTGCCAGCAGTTCAAACCGACAGACCCCGAACACCGGGGAGCTGTTTTTT
CDR3aa: CASSSNRQTPNTGELFF

j_gene: TRBJ2-3
d_gene: TRBD2
v_gene: TRBV6-4
abundance: few
CDR3nt: TGTGCCAGCAGTGACGAAGCGGGGGGGCCTAAAGATACGCAGTATTTT
CDR3aa: CASSDEAGGPKDTQYF

j_gene: TRBJ2-6
d_gene: NA
v_gene: TRBV30
abundance: NA
CDR3nt: TGTGCCTGGAGTGGACAAATCTCTGGGGCCAACGTCCTGACTTTC
CDR3aa: CAWSGQISGANVLTF

j_gene: TRBJ2-3
d_gene: TRBD2
v_gene: TRBV4-1
abundance: NA
CDR3nt: TGCGCCACTGAGCGGGGGATTGGCACAGATACGCAGTATTTT
CDR3aa: CATERGIGTDTQYF

j_gene: TRBJ2-3
d_gene: NA
v_gene: TRBV3-1
abundance: many
CDR3nt: TGTGCCAGCAGCCAAGGGACCCCCACGCCCACAGATACGCAGTATTTT
CDR3aa: CASSQGTPTPTDTQYF

j_gene: TRBJ2-7
d_gene: TRBD1
v_gene: TRBV29-1
abundance: few
CDR3nt: TGCAGCGTTCAAGGGACAGGGAACTACGAGCAGTACTTC
CDR3aa: CSVQGTGNYEQYF

j_gene: TRBJ1-2
d_gene: NA
v_gene: TRBV6-5
abundance: NA
CDR3nt: TGTGCCAGCAGTTACCCTGAGGAGGGTTTAAACTATGGCTACACCTTC
CDR3aa: CASSYPEEGLNYGYTF

j_gene: TRBJ2-7
d_gene: TRBD2
v_gene: TRBV4-2
abundance: NA
CDR3nt: TGTGCCAGCAGCCAAGAGCGGGGGGGGGTTCTGTCTCACGAGCAGTACTTC
CDR3aa: CASSQERGGVLSHEQYF

j_gene: TRBJ2-1
d_gene: TRBD2
v_gene: TRBV6-5
abundance: NA
CDR3nt: TGTGCCAGCAGTTACTCGATAGCGGGCAATGAGCAGTTCTTC
CDR3aa: CASSYSIAGNEQFF

j_gene: TRBJ2-4
d_gene: TRBD1
v_gene: TRBV20-1
abundance: few
CDR3nt: TGCAGTGCGGACAGGGTTGACAAAAACATTCAGTACTTC
CDR3aa: CSADRVDKNIQYF

j_gene: TRBJ2-2
d_gene: NA
v_gene: TRBV12-3/TRBV12-4
abundance: few
CDR3nt: TGTGCCAGCAGTTCGGCTTCCGCGAACACCGGGGAGCTGTTTTTT
CDR3aa: CASSSASANTGELFF

j_gene: TRBJ2-7
d_gene: NA
v_gene: TRBV18
abundance: few
CDR3nt: TGTGCCAGCTCACCACGAGATTTGTCTAGTCCCTACGAGCAGTACTTC
CDR3aa: CASSPRDLSSPYEQYF

j_gene: TRBJ2-1
d_gene: NA
v_gene: TRBV29-1
abundance: NA
CDR3nt: TGCAGCGCGCCGTCCTTCTCCTACAATGAGCAGTTCTTC
CDR3aa: CSAPSFSYNEQFF

j_gene: TRBJ1-6
d_gene: NA
v_gene: TRBV28
abundance: NA
CDR3nt: TGTGCCAGCAGTGGGACCGGTGATAATTCACCCCTCCACTTT
CDR3aa: CASSGTGDNSPLHF

j_gene: TRBJ2-7
d_gene: NA
v_gene: TRBV9
abundance: NA
CDR3nt: TGTGCCAGCAGCGTAGGAAGGGGAGGATCCTACGAGCAGTACTTC
CDR3aa: CASSVGRGGSYEQYF

j_gene: TRBJ2-3
d_gene: NA
v_gene: TRBV6-5
abundance: NA
CDR3nt: TGTGCCAGCAGTTTACTAGGGCCAGATACGCAGTATTTT
CDR3aa: CASSLLGPDTQYF

j_gene: TRBJ1-1
d_gene: NA
v_gene: TRBV29-1
abundance: few
CDR3nt: TGCAGCGTTGAAGATTATGTAACAGCACGGGGGAACACTGAAGCTTTCTTT
CDR3aa: CSVEDYVTARGNTEAFF

j_gene: TRBJ2-7
d_gene: TRBD2
v_gene: TRBV3-1
abundance: NA
CDR3nt: TGTGCCAGCAGCCGATCGGGACTAGACCTCTACGAGCAGTACTTC
CDR3aa: CASSRSGLDLYEQYF

j_gene: TRBJ2-2
d_gene: NA
v_gene: TRBV7-9
abundance: NA
CDR3nt: TGTGCCAGCAGCCACCAAGGCGGGGAGCTGTTTTTT
CDR3aa: CASSHQGGELFF

j_gene: TRBJ2-1
d_gene: TRBD2
v_gene: TRBV12-3/TRBV12-4
abundance: few
CDR3nt: TGTGCCAGCAGTCCGATACTAGCGGGGGACCCCTACAATGAGCAGTTCTTC
CDR3aa: CASSPILAGDPYNEQFF

j_gene: TRBJ2-1
d_gene: NA
v_gene: TRBV20-1
abundance: many
CDR3nt: TGCAGTGCCTCGTCCAATGAGCAGTTCTTC
CDR3aa: CSASSNEQFF

j_gene: TRBJ2-7
d_gene: TRBD1
v_gene: TRBV7-9
abundance: few
CDR3nt: TGTGCCAGCAGCTTAACCACAGGGGGCGAGCAGTACTTC
CDR3aa: CASSLTTGGEQYF

j_gene: TRBJ2-7
d_gene: TRBD2
v_gene: TRBV29-1
abundance: many
CDR3nt: TGCAGCGTTGTAGCGGGCTACGAGCAGTACTTC
CDR3aa: CSVVAGYEQYF

j_gene: TRBJ1-6
d_gene: NA
v_gene: TRBV20-1
abundance: few
CDR3nt: TGCAGTGCTAGAGAACAGATAAATAATTCACCCCTCCACTTT
CDR3aa: CSAREQINNSPLHF

j_gene: TRBJ1-1
d_gene: NA
v_gene: TRBV20-1
abundance: NA
CDR3nt: TGCAGTGCTAGAGATCGTTTCACTGAAGCTTTCTTT
CDR3aa: CSARDRFTEAFF

j_gene: TRBJ2-1
d_gene: NA
v_gene: TRBV20-1
abundance: NA
CDR3nt: TGCAGTGCTAGAGATCGGCTAGCCCTCTACAATGAGCAGTTCTTC
CDR3aa: CSARDRLALYNEQFF

j_gene: TRBJ2-7
d_gene: NA
v_gene: TRBV20-1
abundance: few
CDR3nt: TGCAGTGCTAGAGCCCGGGAATCCTACGAGCAGTACTTC
CDR3aa: CSARARESYEQYF

j_gene: TRBJ2-7
d_gene: NA
v_gene: TRBV7-9
abundance: few
CDR3nt: TGTGCCAGCAGCTTTGGTAGGTCAGTCTCCTACGAGCAGTACTTC
CDR3aa: CASSFGRSVSYEQYF